The TCR beta chain described here comes from a study of cytomegalovirus exposure and HLA in healthy donors. General observations from the study: Highly shared variants forming one cluster were likely a sequencing artifact. Analysis performed later found more than 15,000 TCR beta sequences associated with HLA alleles at 0.05 false discovery rate.

The primer mix had 60 Vbeta and 13 Jbeta primers. This table comes from immunoSEQ multiplex PCR, and its TCRdb copy is limited to in-frame clones, with some not included. The profile covers fewer than 250,000 clones, with about 80% appearing a single time and 10% taken by the ten largest. Details on this clone: The antigen is undetermined.

The germline gives CDR1 SGHNT, CDR2 YYREEE (reference sequence). V was trimmed by 0 bases and J by 3 bases, leaving 6 bases between them. CDR3 length equals 13 residues. Sequencing was done on a sample of PBMCs. The clonotype originates from a woman aged 45-59 years in good health and CMV-seropositive. The rearrangement uses TRBV5-4 and TRBJ2-5; D remains ambiguous. CDR3 DNA sequence: TGTGCCAGCAGCTTGGATGTAGAAGAGACCCAGTACTTC. Encoded protein: CASSLDVEETQYF. The full variable domain, completed using reference TRBV5-4 and TRBJ2-5, is ETGVTQSPTHLIKTRGQQVTLRCSSQSGHNTVSWYQQALGQGPQFIFQYYREEENGRGNFPPRFSGLQFPNYSSELNVNALELDDSALYLCASSLDVEETQYFGPGTRLLVL.